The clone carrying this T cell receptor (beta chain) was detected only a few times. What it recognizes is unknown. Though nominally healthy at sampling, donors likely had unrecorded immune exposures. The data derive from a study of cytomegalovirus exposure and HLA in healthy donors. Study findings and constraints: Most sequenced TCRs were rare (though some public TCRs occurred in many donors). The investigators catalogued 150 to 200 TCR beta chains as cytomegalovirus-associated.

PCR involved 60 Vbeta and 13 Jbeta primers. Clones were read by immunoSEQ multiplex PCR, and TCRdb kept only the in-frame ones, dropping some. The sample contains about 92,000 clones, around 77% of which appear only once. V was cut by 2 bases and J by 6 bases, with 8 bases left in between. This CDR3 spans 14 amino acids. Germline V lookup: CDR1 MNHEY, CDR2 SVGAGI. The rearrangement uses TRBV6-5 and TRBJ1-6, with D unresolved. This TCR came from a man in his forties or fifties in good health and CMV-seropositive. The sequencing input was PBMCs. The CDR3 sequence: CASSYQAVNSPLHF. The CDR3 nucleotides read TGTGCCAGCAGTTACCAGGCAGTTAATTCACCCCTCCACTTT.